A single sample gave rise to the 10 T cell receptor beta chains below, sequenced in a study of blood T cell repertoires in COVID-19. Measured with immunoSEQ multiplex PCR; TCRdb has only the in-frame clones, and not every one. The sample has tens of thousands of clones; about three quarters are singletons. Sequencing was performed on peripheral blood. Every receptor here comes from a man of 80 years or more with acute or convalescent COVID-19.

This rearrangement joins TRBV24-1 to TRBJ2-3; possible D gene TRBD2, 6 bases. There are 15 residues in the CDR3. The germline V gene has CDR1 KGHDR and CDR2 SFDVKD. Trimming stripped 6 bases from V and 1 base from J, with 13 bases between. The CDR3 DNA follows: TGTGCCACCAGTAATACCGGCGGGGGCACAGATACGCAGTATTTT. As protein: CATSNTGGGTDTQYF.

The chain recombines TRBV12-3 or TRBV12-4 with TRBJ1-3; D unresolved. The CDR3 spans 13 residues. V was clipped by 3 bases and J by 5 bases, with 8 bases between them. As DNA, the CDR3 is TGTGCCAGCAGTTTTGGCGGCAGAAACACCATATATTTT. This codes for CASSFGGRNTIYF.

The chain combines TRBV27 with TRBJ2-1; 8 bases line up with TRBD2. Germline lookup yields CDR1 MNHEY and CDR2 SMNVEV (reference sequence). The CDR3 extends over 14 amino acids. The V and J ends lost 6 bases and 6 bases, in that order; junction bases with no gene match: 7. DNA for the CDR3: TGTGCCAGCAGAGAAACTAGCGGACTCAATGAGCAGTTCTTC. Translating it yields CASRETSGLNEQFF.

The chain joins TRBV27 to TRBJ1-6; a weak D match, TRBD1 (5 bases). Germline loops: CDR1 MNHEY, CDR2 SMNVEV (reference sequence). Trimming cost V 2 bases and J 7 bases, with 12 bases left between them. The CDR3 loop spans 15 amino acids. The CDR3 bases are TGTGCCAGCAGTTTAAGGGGCGCGATGAATTCACCCCTCCACTTT. Its translation: CASSLRGAMNSPLHF.

J is TRBJ1-2 and V is TRBV6-4; D perhaps matches TRBD1 (6 bases). CDR1 is MRHNA, CDR2 SNTAGT, per germline. V lost 6 bases and J 4 bases, leaving 27 bases between the germline ends. The CDR3 loop spans 18 amino acids. The CDR3 nucleotides are TGTGCCAGCAGATCGGGACCCTCGGAGGGGGAGGGTACCTATGGCTACACCTTC. Amino acid sequence: CASRSGPSEGEGTYGYTF.

The V gene is TRBV18, the J gene TRBJ2-1, with TRBD1 as a possible D gene (5 bases). Germline values: CDR1 KGHSH, CDR2 LQKENI. The CDR3 is made up of 15 amino acids. Trimming removed 3 bases from V and 2 bases from J, with 11 bases in between. The DNA of the CDR3 is TGTGCCAGCTCACCGGGTCAGGGCACCTACAATGAGCAGTTCTTC. Protein product: CASSPGQGTYNEQFF.

This chain's CDR3 is CASSLGGMSTEAFF. In DNA, the CDR3 is TGTGCCAGCAGCTTGGGGGGGATGAGCACTGAAGCTTTCTTT. The chain employs TRBV7-9 and TRBJ1-1; D perhaps matches TRBD1 (5 bases). The CDR3 is made up of 14 amino acids. Germline V gives CDR1 SEHNR, CDR2 FQNEAQ (reference sequence). V shed 3 bases and J shed 4 bases, with 12 bases lying between them. Filled out from reference TRBV7-9 and TRBJ1-1, the complete variable domain reads DTGVSQNPRHKITKRGQNVTFRCDPISEHNRLYWYRQTLGQGPEFLTYFQNEAQLEKSRLLSDRFSAERPKGSFSTLEIQRTEQGDSAMYLCASSLGGMSTEAFFGQGTRLTVV.

V is TRBV18 and J is TRBJ2-7, with D possibly being TRBD2 (5 bases). Germline-derived CDR1 and CDR2 are KGHSH and LQKENI. With 4 bases removed from V and 0 bases from J, the gap between germline ends came to 13 bases. The CDR3 extends over 15 amino acids. As DNA, the CDR3 is TGTGCCAGCTCACGCGGGCGGACGGTCTCCTACGAGCAGTACTTC. Amino acid sequence: CASSRGRTVSYEQYF.

In DNA, the CDR3 is TGCGCCAGCAGCCCAGGGACAGGGGGCGTTTTTGAGGAAAAACTGTTTTTT. Protein sequence: CASSPGTGGVFEEKLFF. This rearrangement joins TRBV5-1 to TRBJ1-4; 12 bases fit TRBD1. V lost 4 bases, J lost 8 bases, and 12 bases stayed unmatched. In germline, CDR1 is SGHRS, CDR2 YFSETQ. The CDR3 covers 17 residues.

This clone was seen a handful of times. The CDR3 loop is CASSRHSGRLNEQYF. CDR3 nucleotides: TGTGCCAGCAGTCGCCATAGCGGGAGGTTGAACGAGCAGTACTTC. The gene calls are TRBV28 and TRBJ2-7, with 10 bases identical to TRBD2. CDR3 size: 15 residues. Germline CDR1 and CDR2: MDHEN and SYDVKM. The ends lost 5 bases at V and 5 bases at J; junction bases unmatched: 9.